This T cell receptor beta chain was recorded in a study of graft-versus-host responses after intestinal transplantation. In the study overall: After anti-thymocyte globulin induction, recipients took tacrolimus and steroids for three to four years.

Comments on this clone: The antigen remains unidentified.

Germline-derived CDR1 and CDR2 are MGHRA and YSYEKL. CDR3 length: 15 residues. V dropped 3 bases and J dropped 5 bases, with 16 bases sitting between them. Clones were sequenced by immunoSEQ multiplex PCR, and TCRdb holds only the in-frame ones, with some missing. Of 100,000 to 120,000 clones in the sample, around 93% were seen once. The V and J genes are TRBV4-1 and TRBJ1-1; D is uncertain. Sequences were derived from unstimulated CD8+ T cells sorted from spleen or lymph node cells, sampled before intestinal transplant. This sequence was found in a human donor who received an intestinal transplant. This chain's CDR3 is CASSQPRSGETEAFF. The CDR3 DNA follows: TGCGCCAGCAGCCAGCCCCGTTCGGGTGAGACTGAAGCTTTCTTT.